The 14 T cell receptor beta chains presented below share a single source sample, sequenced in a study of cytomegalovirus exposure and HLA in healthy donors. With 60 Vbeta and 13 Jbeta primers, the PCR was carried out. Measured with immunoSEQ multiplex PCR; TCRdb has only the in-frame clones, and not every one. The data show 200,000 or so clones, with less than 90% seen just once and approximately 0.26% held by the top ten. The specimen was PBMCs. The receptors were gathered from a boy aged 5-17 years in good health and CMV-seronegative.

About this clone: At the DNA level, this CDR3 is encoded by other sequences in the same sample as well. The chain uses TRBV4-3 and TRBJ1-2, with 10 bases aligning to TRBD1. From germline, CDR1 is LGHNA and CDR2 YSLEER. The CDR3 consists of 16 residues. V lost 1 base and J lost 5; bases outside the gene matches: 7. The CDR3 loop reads CASSQGAGQGIYGYTF. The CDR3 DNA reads TGCGCCAGCAGCCAAGGCGCGGGACAGGGGATTTATGGCTACACCTTC.

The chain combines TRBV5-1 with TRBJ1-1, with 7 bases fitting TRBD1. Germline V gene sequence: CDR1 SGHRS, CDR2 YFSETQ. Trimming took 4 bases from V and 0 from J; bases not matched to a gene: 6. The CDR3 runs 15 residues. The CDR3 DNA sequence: TGCGCCAGCAGCGGACTACAGGGGTTGAACACTGAAGCTTTCTTT. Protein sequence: CASSGLQGLNTEAFF.

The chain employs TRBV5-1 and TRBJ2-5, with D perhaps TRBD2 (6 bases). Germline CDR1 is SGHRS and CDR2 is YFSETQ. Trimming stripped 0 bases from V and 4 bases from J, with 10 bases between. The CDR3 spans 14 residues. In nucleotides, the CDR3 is TGCGCCAGCAGCTTGGGAGGAGGGTCAGAGACCCAGTACTTC. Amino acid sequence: CASSLGGGSETQYF.

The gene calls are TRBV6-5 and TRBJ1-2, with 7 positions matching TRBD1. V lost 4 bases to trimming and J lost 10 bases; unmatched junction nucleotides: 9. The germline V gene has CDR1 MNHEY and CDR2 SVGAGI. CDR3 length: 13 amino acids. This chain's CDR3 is CASSLLGTGVYTF. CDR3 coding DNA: TGTGCCAGCAGTTTACTAGGAACAGGGGTCTACACCTTC.

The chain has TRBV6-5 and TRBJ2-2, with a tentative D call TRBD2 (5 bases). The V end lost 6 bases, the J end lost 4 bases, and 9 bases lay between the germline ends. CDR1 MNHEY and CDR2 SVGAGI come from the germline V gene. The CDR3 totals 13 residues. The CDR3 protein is CASSGLLTGELFF. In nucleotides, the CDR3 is TGTGCCAGCAGCGGACTCCTCACCGGGGAGCTGTTTTTT.

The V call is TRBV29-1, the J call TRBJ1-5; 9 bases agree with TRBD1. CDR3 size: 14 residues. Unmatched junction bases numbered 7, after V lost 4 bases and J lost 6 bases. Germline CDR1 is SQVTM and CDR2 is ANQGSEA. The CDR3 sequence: CSVGQGVAGQPQHF. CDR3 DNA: TGCAGCGTTGGACAGGGGGTAGCTGGTCAGCCCCAGCATTTT.

The CDR3 nucleotides read TGTGCCAGCAGCAGCCAAGCCGGGACACCTAGCACAGATACGCAGTATTTT. The encoded protein is CASSSQAGTPSTDTQYF. The V call is TRBV7-8, the J call TRBJ2-3; perhaps TRBD1 as D (6 bases). The V and J ends lost 5 bases and 0 bases respectively, with 18 bases between them. The CDR3 extends over 17 amino acids. CDR1 is SGHVS, CDR2 FQNEAQ, per germline.

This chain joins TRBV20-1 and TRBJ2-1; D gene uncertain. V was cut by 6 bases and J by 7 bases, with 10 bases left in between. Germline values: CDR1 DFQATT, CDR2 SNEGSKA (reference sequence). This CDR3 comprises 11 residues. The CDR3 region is CSATYWNEQFF. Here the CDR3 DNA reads TGCAGTGCCACCTATTGGAATGAGCAGTTCTTC.

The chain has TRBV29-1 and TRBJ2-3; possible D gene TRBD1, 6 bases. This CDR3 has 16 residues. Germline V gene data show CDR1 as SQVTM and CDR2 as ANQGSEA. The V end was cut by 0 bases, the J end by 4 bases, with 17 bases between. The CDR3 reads CSVEDLGARYSDTQYF. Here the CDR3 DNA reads TGCAGCGTTGAAGATCTGGGGGCCAGGTATTCAGATACGCAGTATTTT.

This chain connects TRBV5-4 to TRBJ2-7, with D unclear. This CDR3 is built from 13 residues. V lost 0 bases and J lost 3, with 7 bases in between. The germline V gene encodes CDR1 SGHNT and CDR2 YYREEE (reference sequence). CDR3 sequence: CASSLVGLYEQYF. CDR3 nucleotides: TGTGCCAGCAGCTTGGTCGGTCTCTACGAGCAGTACTTC.

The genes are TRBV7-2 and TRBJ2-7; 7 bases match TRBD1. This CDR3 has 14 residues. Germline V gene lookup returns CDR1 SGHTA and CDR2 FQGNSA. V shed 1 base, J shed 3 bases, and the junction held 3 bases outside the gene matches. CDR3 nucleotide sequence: TGTGCCAGCAGCTTAGGACAGGGTCTCTACGAGCAGTACTTC. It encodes CASSLGQGLYEQYF.

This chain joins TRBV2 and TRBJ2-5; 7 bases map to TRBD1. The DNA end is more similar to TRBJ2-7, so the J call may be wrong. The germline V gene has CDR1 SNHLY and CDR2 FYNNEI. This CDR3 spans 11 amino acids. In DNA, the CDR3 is TGTGCCAGTACAGGGGCGGGCGAGCAGTACTTC. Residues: CASTGAGEQYF.

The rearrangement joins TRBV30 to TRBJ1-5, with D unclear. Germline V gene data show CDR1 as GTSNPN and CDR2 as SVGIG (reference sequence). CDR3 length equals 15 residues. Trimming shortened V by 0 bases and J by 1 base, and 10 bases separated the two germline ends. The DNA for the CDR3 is TGTGCCTGGAGTGTAAGGATCGGGAGCAATCAGCCCCAGCATTTT. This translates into CAWSVRIGSNQPQHF.

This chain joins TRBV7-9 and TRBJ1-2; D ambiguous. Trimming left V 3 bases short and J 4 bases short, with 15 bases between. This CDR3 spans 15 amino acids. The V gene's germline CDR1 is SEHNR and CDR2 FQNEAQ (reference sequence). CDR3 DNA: TGTGCCAGCAGCTTCCAAAAGGGTAGCGGCTATGGCTACACCTTC. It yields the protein CASSFQKGSGYGYTF.